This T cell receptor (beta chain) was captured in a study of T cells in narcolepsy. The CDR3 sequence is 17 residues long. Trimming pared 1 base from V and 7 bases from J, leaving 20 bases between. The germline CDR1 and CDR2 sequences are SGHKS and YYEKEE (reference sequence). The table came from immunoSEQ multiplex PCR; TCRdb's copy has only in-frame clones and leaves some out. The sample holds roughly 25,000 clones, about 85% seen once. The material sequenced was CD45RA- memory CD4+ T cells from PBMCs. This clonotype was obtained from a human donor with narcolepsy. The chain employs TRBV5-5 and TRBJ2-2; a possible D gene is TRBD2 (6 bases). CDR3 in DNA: TGTGCCAGCAGCTTGTATCCCCGTCGGGAGCAGGGCGGGGAGCTGTTTTTT. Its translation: CASSLYPRREQGGELFF.